The rows below give T cell receptor beta chains drawn from one sample of a study of patients and donors after allogeneic stem cell transplantation. TCRdb analysed the RT-PCR reads with MiXCR anew, one entry per CDR3 protein. The data show some 230,000 distinct CDR3 sequences, around 14% seen once. The sequenced sample was blood, either unsorted or a sorted T cell fraction (not recorded which). The receptors were sampled from a human donor who was either an allogeneic HSCT recipient or a stem cell or donor lymphocyte infusion donor (not recorded which). It is not recorded whose cells these are; they may come from a transplant donor. The conserved cysteine and the conserved F or W are not part of the CDR3 here. Fields, in order: V gene, D gene, CDR3 protein. A D gene is named only where the DNA matches it firmly.

>TRBV10-3|NA
AITSAGDTEAF
>TRBV6-5|NA
ASSYSNHPWRSYNEQF
>TRBV6-2/TRBV6-3|NA
ASSYSPGGKSYEQY
>TRBV7-9|NA
ASSRDTGYEQY
>TRBV20-1|NA
SARDAGVNEKLF
>TRBV11-2|NA
ASSPGRRNEQF
>TRBV29-1|NA
SVDTGVDTGELF
>TRBV11-2|TRBD1
ASSFLPRDRVFTDTQY
>TRBV2|NA
ASSFRANNQPQH
>TRBV9|TRBD2
ASSVGTSFETQY
>TRBV19|NA
ASSKQTSRGYEQY
>TRBV25-1|TRBD1
ASSDVDRVEKLF
>TRBV6-1|TRBD1
ASTPVGTGDRGQY
>TRBV6-1|TRBD2
ASSEEVSGGSWNEQF
>TRBV6-5|NA
ASSLGLIENTEAF
>TRBV7-2|NA
ASSLQGSTPTQY
>TRBV6-2/TRBV6-3|NA
ATLRIPGADSNQPQH
>TRBV7-9|TRBD1
ASSMTGDGNTIY
>TRBV3-1|NA
ASSQDRVGTQPQH
>TRBV15|NA
ATSRDLGGLGTGELF
>TRBV2|NA
ASNRLLGGELF
>TRBV6-2/TRBV6-3|NA
ARGGGLRSYEQY
>TRBV7-9|NA
ASSLDHLNYGYT
>TRBV11-2|NA
ASSLDSARYEQY
>TRBV11-2|NA
ASSPGGDEKLF
>TRBV7-9|NA
ASSSKGDTEAF
>TRBV2|NA
ASHRAPSLSGNTIY
>TRBV30|NA
ACSRSGNSPLH
>TRBV12-3/TRBV12-4|NA
ASSLSPSINEKLF
>TRBV29-1|NA
SVERSNYNEQF
>TRBV6-2/TRBV6-3|NA
ASSYPPPDTQY
>TRBV10-3|TRBD2
AISEPSSGIGQETQY
>TRBV12-3/TRBV12-4|NA
ASSAGTKNTEAF
>TRBV5-1|TRBD2
ASSSRTSGSRGKNIQY
>TRBV27|TRBD1
ASRVGQGVGQPQH
>TRBV2|TRBD2
ASRPGTSGSRDEQY
>TRBV29-1|NA
SVADGGDQPQH
>TRBV2|NA
ACGDSSGNTIY
>TRBV5-6|NA
ASSFQIGKLNTEAF
>TRBV24-1|TRBD1
ATSDSGTGGDTQY
>TRBV12-3/TRBV12-4|NA
ASSPAGANYNSPLH
>TRBV7-2|NA
ASSLVAVPKGLYGYT